These 18 T cell receptor beta chains share one sample of origin, sequenced in a study of T cells in women clearing cervical HPV infection. TCRdb's copy holds only in-frame clones and misses some; the assay was immunoSEQ multiplex PCR. Its listing shows roughly 21,000 clones. Input material: blood buffy coat. Source of these receptors: a woman between 18 and 75 years old with a cervical HPV16 infection that either progressed to CIN3+ or cleared (not recorded which).

A remark on this clone: The CDR3 end lies 3 residues beyond the end of the read and is filled in from the germline J gene. The chain has TRBV5-6 and TRBJ2-7; 7 bases match TRBD2. The CDR3 length is 15 residues. Germline V gene sequence: CDR1 SGHDT, CDR2 YYEEEE. The J segment lost 0 bases and the V segment lost 3 bases, leaving 6 bases of the junction unmatched. CDR3 bases read: TGTGCCAGCAGCTGGGGGGGTTTCCTCTCCTACGAG. Translation: CASSWGGFLSYE. The entire CDR3 protein reads CASSWGGFLSYEQYF.

Regarding this clone: The read is 3 residues too short to cover the CDR3 end, so that end is filled in from the germline J gene. The rearrangement uses TRBV6-4 and TRBJ2-1; tentative D call: TRBD2 (7 bases). Trimming shortened V by 5 bases and J by 3 bases, and 17 bases separated the two germline ends. Germline lookup yields CDR1 MRHNA and CDR2 SNTAGT. The CDR3 runs 16 residues. The chain's CDR3 is CASSPLGGAGYNEQFF. The CDR3 DNA, read in part, is TGTGCCAGCAGTCCCCTAGGGGGGGCGGGCTACAATGAG.

About this clone: Read sequence stops 3 residues before the CDR3 end, and the germline J gene provides the missing end. The rearrangement joins TRBV5-1 to TRBJ2-7, with a tentative D call TRBD1 (6 bases). The CDR3 covers 15 residues. Trimming removed 4 bases at V and 2 bases at J, with 16 bases between. Germline assignment: CDR1 SGHRS and CDR2 YFSETQ. CDR3 protein: CASSKGVSPAYEQYF. Incomplete CDR3 DNA: TGCGCCAGCAGCAAGGGGGTGAGCCCGGCCTACGAG. Together with reference TRBV5-1 and TRBJ2-7, the CDR3 gives the full variable domain: KAGVTQTPRYLIKTRGQQVTLSCSPISGHRSVSWYQQTPGQGLQFLFEYFSETQRNKGNFPGRFSGRQFSNSRSEMNVSTLELGDSALYLCASSKGVSPAYEQYFGPGTRLTVT.

As concerns this clone: The CDR3 end lies 3 residues beyond the end of the read and is filled in from the germline J gene. V and J are TRBV20-1 and TRBJ1-5, with D hard to call. Trimming removed 0 bases from V and 9 bases from J, with 6 bases in between. The CDR3 is 11 residues long. Germline V lookup: CDR1 DFQATT, CDR2 SNEGSKA (reference sequence). The CDR3 sequence is CSARDEGPQHF. The DNA read from the CDR3 is TGCAGTGCTAGAGATGAGGGGCCC.

With respect to this clone: The sequence runs out 3 residues before the end of the CDR3; the remainder is reconstructed from the germline J gene. The chain joins TRBV20-1 to TRBJ1-1, with D uncertain. This CDR3 comprises 12 residues. The germline V gene has CDR1 DFQATT and CDR2 SNEGSKA (reference sequence). The V gene lost 8 bases and the J gene lost 7 bases, with 17 bases spanning the gap. The CDR3 sequence: CSPRGIRGEAFF. The sequenced CDR3 bases are TGCAGTCCCCGTGGGATTCGGGGTGAA.

Concerning this clone: The read gets to within 3 residues of the CDR3 end, and the germline J gene fills in the rest. The chain links TRBV11-3 to TRBJ2-1; TRBD2 might be the D (5 bases). Germline V gene lookup returns CDR1 SGHNT and CDR2 YENEEA. V lost 2 bases and J 9 bases, leaving 5 bases between the germline ends. The CDR3 loop spans 11 amino acids. The CDR3 here is CASSLRGEQFF. CDR3 DNA, as far as it was read: TGTGCCAGCAGCTTACGGGGTGAG.

Points on this clone: Coverage ceases 3 residues before the CDR3 finishes, and the germline J gene fills in the end. V and J are TRBV5-1 and TRBJ2-5, with 9 bases lining up with TRBD2. Trimming cost V 7 bases and J 1 base; bases outside gene matches: 8. Germline values: CDR1 SGHRS, CDR2 YFSETQ. The CDR3 runs to 15 residues. This chain's CDR3 is CASSKGLASQETQYF. The DNA read from the CDR3 is TGCGCCAGCTCGAAGGGACTAGCCTCCCAAGAGACC.

A note on this clone: The read terminates 3 residues ahead of where the CDR3 ends, so the germline J gene completes it. This chain connects TRBV5-5 to TRBJ2-1; D not certain. Trimming took off 4 bases at V and 9 bases at J, with 8 bases between the two ends. Germline V gene data show CDR1 as SGHKS and CDR2 as YYEKEE (reference sequence). The CDR3 length is 11 residues. CDR3 DNA, as far as it was read: TGTGCCAGCAGCCCCGGCGGTGAG. Translating gives CASSPGGE. The complete CDR3 reads CASSPGGEQFF.

Partial CDR3 DNA: TGTGCCAGCAGTGAAGCAGGGTATGGC. Translation gives CASSEAGYG. The entire CDR3 is CASSEAGYGYTF. This chain uses TRBV6-1 with TRBJ1-2; the D is unclear. Read sequence stops 3 residues before the CDR3 end, and the germline J gene provides the missing end. The V gene's germline CDR1 is MNHNS and CDR2 SASEGT. The V end lost 0 bases, the J end lost 5 bases, and 4 bases lay between the germline ends. The CDR3 length is 12 residues.

As regards this clone: Read sequence stops 3 residues before the CDR3 end, and the germline J gene provides the missing end. J is TRBJ2-5 and V is TRBV20-1; weak D call: TRBD2 (6 bases). Germline CDR1 DFQATT, CDR2 SNEGSKA (reference sequence). The CDR3 has 15 amino acids. V lost 3 bases and J lost 5, with 19 bases in between. CDR3 sequence reads: CSASPTGSRGETQYF. The CDR3 DNA, read in part, is TGCAGTGCTAGCCCAACGGGTAGCCGGGGGGAGACC.

As for this clone: The read comes to an end 3 residues before the CDR3 does, leaving the germline J gene to fill in the end. The J gene is TRBJ2-1, the V gene TRBV10-2; 7 nucleotides line up with TRBD1. From germline, CDR1 is WSHSY and CDR2 SAAADI. The CDR3 length is 11 residues. V shed 6 bases, J shed 7 bases, and the junction held 0 bases outside the gene matches. The CDR3 spells CASRQGNEQFF. The DNA read from the CDR3 is TGCGCCAGCAGACAGGGGAATGAG.

The CDR3 DNA, read in part, is TGCGCCAGCAGCGAAGGGACAGGGATTGGCGGGGCCAACGTC. Its translation is CASSEGTGIGGANV. From start to end, the CDR3 is CASSEGTGIGGANVLTF. The J gene is TRBJ2-6, the V gene TRBV5-1; the match to TRBD1 covers 9 bases. The CDR3 end falls 3 residues outside the read, so it is completed with the germline J gene. Germline loops: CDR1 SGHRS, CDR2 YFSETQ. The V and J ends lost 4 bases and 4 bases, in that order; junction bases with no gene match: 9. The CDR3 is 17 residues long.

Note on this clone: Read coverage stops 3 residues before the CDR3 terminus; the germline J gene supplies the remainder. V is TRBV5-1 and J is TRBJ2-1; D is possibly TRBD2 (6 bases). From germline, CDR1 is SGHRS and CDR2 YFSETQ. This CDR3 comprises 15 residues. Deletions cut 0 bases from V and 4 bases from J, with 11 bases between. The covered CDR3 bases are TGCGCCAGCAGCTTGGGGGGGGATAGATACAATGAG. Translation: CASSLGGDRYNE. The full CDR3 protein reads CASSLGGDRYNEQFF.

Remarks on this clone: Read sequence stops 3 residues before the CDR3 end, and the germline J gene provides the missing end. The V gene is TRBV19, the J gene TRBJ1-2; a weak D match, TRBD1 (6 bases). Germline CDR1 and CDR2: LNHDA and SQIVND (reference sequence). V gave up 6 bases and J gave up 6 bases, with 17 bases separating them. The CDR3 runs to 14 residues. CDR3 DNA, as far as it was read: TGTGCCAGTAGCGCCCGGACAGTACTACATGGC. Protein: CASSARTVLHG. The full CDR3 is CASSARTVLHGYTF.

Concerning this clone: From the germline J gene comes the end of the CDR3, since the read stops 3 residues before it. V is TRBV20-1 and J is TRBJ1-2; unclear D gene. Germline V gene data show CDR1 as DFQATT and CDR2 as SNEGSKA (reference sequence). The CDR3 contains 14 residues. This chain's CDR3 is CSARDVQYARGYTF. The CDR3 bases that were read are TGCAGTGCTAGAGATGTGCAGTATGCAAGGGGC.

Note on this clone: With the read ending 3 residues before the CDR3 end, the germline J gene is used to fill in that end. This sequence joins TRBV5-1 and TRBJ2-3, with 10 nucleotides matching TRBD2. Trimming took 5 bases from V and 4 from J; bases not matched to a gene: 4. The CDR3 loop spans 14 amino acids. Germline CDR1 reads SGHRS; CDR2 reads YFSETQ. CDR3: CASRGLASADTQYF. The DNA read from the CDR3 is TGCGCCAGCAGGGGACTAGCGTCTGCAGATACG.

Of note for this clone: Read sequence stops 3 residues before the CDR3 end, and the germline J gene provides the missing end. The V and J genes are TRBV20-1 and TRBJ2-1; no reliable D call. Germline CDR1 reads DFQATT; CDR2 reads SNEGSKA (reference sequence). Trimming cost V 5 bases and J 0 bases, with 8 bases left between them. The CDR3 is 13 residues long. CDR3 DNA, as far as it was read: TGCAGTGCTCCGGGTCGCTCCTACAATGAG. This sequence encodes CSAPGRSYNE. The full CDR3 is CSAPGRSYNEQFF.

Regarding this clone: The missing CDR3 end, 3 residues past where the read stops, is filled in from the germline J gene. This sequence joins TRBV6-2 or TRBV6-3 and TRBJ2-3, with 12 positions matching TRBD2. V lost 5 bases and J lost 1; bases outside the gene matches: 1. This CDR3 is built from 15 residues. CDR1 and CDR2 from the germline V gene are MNHEY and SVGEGT. The CDR3 bases that were read are TGTGCCAGCAGTAGACTAGCGGGAGGCACAGATACG. Protein product: CASSRLAGGTDT. The CDR3 in full is CASSRLAGGTDTQYF.